This T cell receptor beta chain was captured by sequencing in a study of T cell responses to AZD1222 COVID-19 vaccine. The CDR3 runs 15 residues. The V gene's germline CDR1 is SGDLS and CDR2 YYNGEE. Trimming removed 4 bases at V and 0 bases at J, with 11 bases between. Profiling relied on immunoSEQ multiplex PCR, and the TCRdb table lists in-frame clones only, not all of them. The top ten hold under 2.5% of the sample, which has tens of thousands of clones, roughly 89% seen once. The TCR sequence derives from an adult in good health. The sequencing used peripheral blood, collected on day 0 of AZD1222 vaccination. This chain joins TRBV9 and TRBJ1-3, with D hard to call. DNA for the CDR3: TGTGCCAGCAGCCCCCAAGGGCTCTCTGGAAACACCATATATTTT. Its protein is CASSPQGLSGNTIYF.